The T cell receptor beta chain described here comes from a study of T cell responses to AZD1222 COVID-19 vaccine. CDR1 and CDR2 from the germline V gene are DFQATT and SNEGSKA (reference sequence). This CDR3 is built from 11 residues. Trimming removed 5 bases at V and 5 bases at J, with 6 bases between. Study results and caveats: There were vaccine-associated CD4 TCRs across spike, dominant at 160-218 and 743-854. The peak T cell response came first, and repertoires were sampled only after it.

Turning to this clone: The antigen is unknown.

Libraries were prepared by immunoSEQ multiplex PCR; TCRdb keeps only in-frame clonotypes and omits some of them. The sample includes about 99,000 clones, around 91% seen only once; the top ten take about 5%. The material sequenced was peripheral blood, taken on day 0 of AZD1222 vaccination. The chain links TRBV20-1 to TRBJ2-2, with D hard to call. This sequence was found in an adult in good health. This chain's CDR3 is CSAYTTGELFF. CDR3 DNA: TGCAGTGCTTACACTACCGGGGAGCTGTTTTTT.